Shown below are 5 T cell receptor beta chains from a single sample sequenced in a study of T cell responses to AZD1222 COVID-19 vaccine. The data were produced by immunoSEQ multiplex PCR, yet TCRdb's version contains in-frame clones alone and is incomplete. This table holds roughly 120,000 clones, around 88% found once. Sequences were derived from peripheral blood, sampled on day 0 of AZD1222 vaccination. The origin of the receptors is an adult in good health.

CDR3 region: CASSLGLAGGSEQFF. The DNA of the CDR3 is TGTGCCAGCAGCTTAGGCCTAGCGGGAGGGAGTGAGCAGTTCTTC. V is TRBV7-7 and J is TRBJ2-1; 12 bases are a match to TRBD2. The CDR3 consists of 15 residues. V gave up 1 base and J gave up 9 bases; unmatched junction bases: 4. Germline V CDR1 and CDR2: SSHAT, FNYEAQ (reference sequence).

In this sample, this clone turned up a few times. The rearrangement joins TRBV7-6 to TRBJ1-3, with 9 bases matching TRBD1. CDR3 size: 18 residues. J was trimmed by 0 bases and V by 6 bases; bases with no gene match: 12. Germline-derived CDR1 and CDR2 are SGHVS and FNYEAQ. CDR3 nucleotide sequence: TGTGCCAGCAGTTCCGGGACAGGGTCACCTGGCTCTGGAAACACCATATATTTT. As protein: CASSSGTGSPGSGNTIYF.

The V call is TRBV7-2, the J call TRBJ2-3; D not certain. CDR1 is SGHTA, CDR2 FQGNSA, per germline. CDR3 size: 16 residues. The ends were cut back, 1 base at V and 0 bases at J, with 11 bases in the middle. CDR3 sequence: CASSLGDLVSTDTQYF. The CDR3 DNA reads as TGTGCCAGCAGCTTAGGTGATCTGGTGAGCACAGATACGCAGTATTTT.

V is TRBV2 and J is TRBJ1-6; weak D call: TRBD1 (5 bases). The V end was cut by 6 bases, the J end by 0 bases, with 12 bases between. This CDR3 spans 16 amino acids. Germline V gene sequence: CDR1 SNHLY, CDR2 FYNNEI. The CDR3 reads CASRGSGSSYNSPLHF. CDR3 nucleotide sequence: TGTGCCAGCAGGGGATCAGGGAGCTCCTATAATTCACCCCTCCACTTT.

In the case of this clone: The junction shows a germline mismatch at one end, possibly a read error. J is TRBJ2-3 and V is TRBV11-2; TRBD2 matches 8 bases. Germline V CDR1 and CDR2: SGHAT, FQNNGV. This CDR3 has 12 residues. As DNA, the CDR3 is TGCGCCACAGCGGGAGTTTTAGATACGCAGTATTTT. Protein: CATAGVLDTQYF.